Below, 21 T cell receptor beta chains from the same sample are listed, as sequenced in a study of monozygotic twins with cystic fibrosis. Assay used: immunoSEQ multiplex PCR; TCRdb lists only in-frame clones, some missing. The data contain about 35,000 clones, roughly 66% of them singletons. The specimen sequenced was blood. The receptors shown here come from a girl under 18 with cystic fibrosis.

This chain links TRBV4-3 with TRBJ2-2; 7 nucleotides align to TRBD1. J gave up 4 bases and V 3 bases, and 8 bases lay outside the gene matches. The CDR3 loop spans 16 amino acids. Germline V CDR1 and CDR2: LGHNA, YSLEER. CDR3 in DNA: TGCGCCAGCAGCCACCAAACAGGGGTGGGCACCGGGGAGCTGTTTTTT. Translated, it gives CASSHQTGVGTGELFF.

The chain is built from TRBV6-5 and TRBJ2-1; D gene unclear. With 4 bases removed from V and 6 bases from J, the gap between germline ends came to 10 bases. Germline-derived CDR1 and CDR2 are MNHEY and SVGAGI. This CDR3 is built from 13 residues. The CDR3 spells CASSLGDINEQFF. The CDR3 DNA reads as TGTGCCAGCAGTTTGGGCGATATCAATGAGCAGTTCTTC.

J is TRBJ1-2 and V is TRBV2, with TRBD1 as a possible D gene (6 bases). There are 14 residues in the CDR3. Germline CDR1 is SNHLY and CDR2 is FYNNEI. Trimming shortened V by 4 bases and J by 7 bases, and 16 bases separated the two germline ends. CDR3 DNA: TGTGCCAGCAGTGTCAACAGGGAGGGAAGTGGCTACACCTTC. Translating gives CASSVNREGSGYTF.

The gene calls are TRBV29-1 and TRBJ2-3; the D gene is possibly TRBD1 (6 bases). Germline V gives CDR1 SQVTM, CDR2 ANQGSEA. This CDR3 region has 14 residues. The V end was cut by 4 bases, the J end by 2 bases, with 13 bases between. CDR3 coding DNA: TGCAGCGTTGCCCTTACAGGGCCCACAGATACGCAGTATTTT. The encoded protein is CSVALTGPTDTQYF.

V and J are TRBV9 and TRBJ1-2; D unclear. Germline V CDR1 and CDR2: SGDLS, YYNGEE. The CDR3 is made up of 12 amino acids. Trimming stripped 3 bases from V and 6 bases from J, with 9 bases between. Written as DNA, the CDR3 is TGTGCCAGCAGCGGTCTTAGAGATGGCTACACCTTC. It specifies CASSGLRDGYTF.

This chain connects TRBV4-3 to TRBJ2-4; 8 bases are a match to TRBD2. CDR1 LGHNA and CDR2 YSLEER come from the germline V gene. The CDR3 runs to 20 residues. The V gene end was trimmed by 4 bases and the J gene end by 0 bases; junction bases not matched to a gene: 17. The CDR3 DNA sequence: TGCGCCAGCAGCCTCGTGAATCGGGGGGGGCGGGTCCTAGCCAAAAACATTCAGTACTTC. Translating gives CASSLVNRGGRVLAKNIQYF.

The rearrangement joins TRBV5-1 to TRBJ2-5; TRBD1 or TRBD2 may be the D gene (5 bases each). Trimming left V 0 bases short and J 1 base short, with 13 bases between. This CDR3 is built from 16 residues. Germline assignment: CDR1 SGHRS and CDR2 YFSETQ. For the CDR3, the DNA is TGCGCCAGCAGCTTGGCCGGTGGGACGGGCCAAGAGACCCAGTACTTC. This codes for CASSLAGGTGQETQYF. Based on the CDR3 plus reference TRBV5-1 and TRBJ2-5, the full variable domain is KAGVTQTPRYLIKTRGQQVTLSCSPISGHRSVSWYQQTPGQGLQFLFEYFSETQRNKGNFPGRFSGRQFSNSRSEMNVSTLELGDSALYLCASSLAGGTGQETQYFGPGTRLLVL.

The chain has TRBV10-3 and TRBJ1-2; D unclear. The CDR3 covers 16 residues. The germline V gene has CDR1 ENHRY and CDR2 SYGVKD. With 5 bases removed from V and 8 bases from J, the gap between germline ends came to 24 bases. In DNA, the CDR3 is TGTGCCATCAGTTCTACCCTCCTCGATCCCTACGGAGGCTACACCTTC. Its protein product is CAISSTLLDPYGGYTF.

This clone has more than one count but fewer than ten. The CDR3 protein is CASSSTGRGGYTF. The CDR3 DNA reads as TGCGCCAGCAGCTCCACAGGGCGCGGTGGCTACACCTTC. The chain joins TRBV5-1 to TRBJ1-2; possibly TRBD1 for D (6 bases). Trimming shortened V by 3 bases and J by 7 bases, and 13 bases separated the two germline ends. This CDR3 region has 13 residues. Per the germline V gene, CDR1 is SGHRS and CDR2 is YFSETQ. The whole variable domain, remainder taken from reference TRBV5-1 and TRBJ1-2, is KAGVTQTPRYLIKTRGQQVTLSCSPISGHRSVSWYQQTPGQGLQFLFEYFSETQRNKGNFPGRFSGRQFSNSRSEMNVSTLELGDSALYLCASSSTGRGGYTFGSGTRLTVV.

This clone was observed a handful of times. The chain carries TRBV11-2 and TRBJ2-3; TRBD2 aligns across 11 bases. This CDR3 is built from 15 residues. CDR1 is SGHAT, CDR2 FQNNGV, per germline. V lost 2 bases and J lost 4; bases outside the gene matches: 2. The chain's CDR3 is CASSLTSGSPDTQYF. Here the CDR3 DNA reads TGTGCCAGCAGCTTAACTAGCGGGAGTCCAGATACGCAGTATTTT.

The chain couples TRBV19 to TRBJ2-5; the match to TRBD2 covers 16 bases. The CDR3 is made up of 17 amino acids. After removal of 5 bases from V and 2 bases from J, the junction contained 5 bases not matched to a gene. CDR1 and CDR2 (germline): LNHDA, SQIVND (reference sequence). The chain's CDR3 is CASSLGLAGGWQETQYF. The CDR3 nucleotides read TGTGCCAGTAGTCTGGGACTAGCGGGAGGGTGGCAAGAGACCCAGTACTTC.

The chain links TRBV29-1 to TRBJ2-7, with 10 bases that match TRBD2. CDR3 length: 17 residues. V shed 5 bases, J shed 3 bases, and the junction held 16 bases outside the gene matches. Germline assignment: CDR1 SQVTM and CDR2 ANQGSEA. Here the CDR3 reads CSVYLRGPSGRVYEQYF. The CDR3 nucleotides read TGCAGCGTTTACCTTAGGGGGCCAAGCGGGAGGGTCTACGAGCAGTACTTC.

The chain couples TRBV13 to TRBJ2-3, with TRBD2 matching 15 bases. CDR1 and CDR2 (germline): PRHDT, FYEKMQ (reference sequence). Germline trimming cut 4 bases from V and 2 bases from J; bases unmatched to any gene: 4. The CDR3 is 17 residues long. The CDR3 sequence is CASSSGLAGGVTDTQYF. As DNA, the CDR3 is TGTGCCAGCAGCTCTGGACTAGCGGGAGGGGTCACAGATACGCAGTATTTT.

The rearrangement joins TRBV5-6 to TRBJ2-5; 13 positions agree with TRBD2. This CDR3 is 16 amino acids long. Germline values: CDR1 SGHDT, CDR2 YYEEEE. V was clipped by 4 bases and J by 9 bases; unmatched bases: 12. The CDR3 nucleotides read TGTGCCAGCAGCGCACCCGGACTAGCGGGAGTTAGATCCCAGTACTTC. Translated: CASSAPGLAGVRSQYF.

This CDR3 reads CASTPPGLPQGEQYV. DNA of the CDR3: TGTGCCAGCACACCTCCGGGACTCCCTCAGGGGGAGCAGTACGTC. The chain joins TRBV6-8 to TRBJ2-7; D assignment may be TRBD1 or TRBD2 (6 bases each). Germline CDR1 MNHGY, CDR2 SAAAGT. Trimming took 7 bases from V and 7 from J, leaving 23 bases between them. The CDR3 contains 15 residues.

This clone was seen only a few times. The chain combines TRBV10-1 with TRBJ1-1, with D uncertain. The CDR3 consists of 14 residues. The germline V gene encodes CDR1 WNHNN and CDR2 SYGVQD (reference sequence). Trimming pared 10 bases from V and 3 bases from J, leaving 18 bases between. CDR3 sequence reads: CANPRWAGDTEAFF. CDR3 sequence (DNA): TGCGCCAACCCGAGGTGGGCAGGTGACACTGAAGCTTTCTTT.

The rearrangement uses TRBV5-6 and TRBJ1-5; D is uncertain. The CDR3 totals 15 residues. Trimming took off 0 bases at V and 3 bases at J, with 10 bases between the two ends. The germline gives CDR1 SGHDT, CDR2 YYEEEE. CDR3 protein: CASSLARRNNQPQHF. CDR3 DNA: TGTGCCAGCAGCTTGGCACGGCGGAACAATCAGCCCCAGCATTTT.

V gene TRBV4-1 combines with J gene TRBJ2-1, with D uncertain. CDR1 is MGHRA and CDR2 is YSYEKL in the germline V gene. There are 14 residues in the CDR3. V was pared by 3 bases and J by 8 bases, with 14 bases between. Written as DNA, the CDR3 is TGCGCCAGCAGCCATCGGGCGATTCTGGATGAGCAGTTCTTC. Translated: CASSHRAILDEQFF.

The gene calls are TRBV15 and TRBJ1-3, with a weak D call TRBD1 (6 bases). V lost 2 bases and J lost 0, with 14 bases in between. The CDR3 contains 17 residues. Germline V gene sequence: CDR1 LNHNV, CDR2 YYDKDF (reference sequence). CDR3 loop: CATSRILTGISGNTIYF. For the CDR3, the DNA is TGTGCCACCAGCAGAATTCTAACAGGGATCTCTGGAAACACCATATATTTT. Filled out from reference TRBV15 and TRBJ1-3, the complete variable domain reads DAMVIQNPRYQVTQFGKPVTLSCSQTLNHNVMYWYQQKSSQAPKLLFHYYDKDFNNEADTPDNFQSRRPNTSFCFLDIRSPGLGDTAMYLCATSRILTGISGNTIYFGEGSWLTVV.

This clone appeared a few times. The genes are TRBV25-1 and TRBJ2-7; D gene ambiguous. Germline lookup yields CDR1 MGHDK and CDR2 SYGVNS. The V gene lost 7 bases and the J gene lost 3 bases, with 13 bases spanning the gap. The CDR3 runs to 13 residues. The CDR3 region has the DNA TGTGCCAGCATTCTATGTTGGGGCTACGAGCAGTACGTC. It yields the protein CASILCWGYEQYV.

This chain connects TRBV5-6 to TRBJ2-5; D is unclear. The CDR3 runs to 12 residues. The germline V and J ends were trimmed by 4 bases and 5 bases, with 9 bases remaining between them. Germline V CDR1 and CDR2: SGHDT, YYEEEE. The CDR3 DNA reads TGTGCCAGCAGCGCGATTGGGGAGACCCAGTACTTC. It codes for CASSAIGETQYF.